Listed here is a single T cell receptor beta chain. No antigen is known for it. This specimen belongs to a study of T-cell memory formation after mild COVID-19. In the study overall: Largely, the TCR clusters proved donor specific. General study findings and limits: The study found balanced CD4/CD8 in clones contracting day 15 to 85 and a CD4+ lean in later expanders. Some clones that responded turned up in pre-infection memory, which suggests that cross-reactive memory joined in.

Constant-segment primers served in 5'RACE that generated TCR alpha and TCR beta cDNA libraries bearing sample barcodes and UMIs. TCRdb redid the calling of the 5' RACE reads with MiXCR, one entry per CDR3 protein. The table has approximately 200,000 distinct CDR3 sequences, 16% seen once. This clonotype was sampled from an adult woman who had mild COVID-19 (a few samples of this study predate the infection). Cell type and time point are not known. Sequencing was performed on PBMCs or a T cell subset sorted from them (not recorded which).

CDR3 sequence: CSTRQGVLTF. In DNA form, the CDR3 reads TGCAGCACTCGACAGGGAGTGCTCACCTTC. This rearrangement joins TRBV29-1 to TRBJ1-2; TRBD1 aligns across 7 bases. The CDR3 extends over 10 amino acids. V trimming: 8 bases; J trimming: 13 bases; junction bases outside the gene matches: 10. Germline CDR1 and CDR2: SQVTM and ANQGSEA.